This T cell receptor (beta chain) was captured by sequencing in a study of radiation and T cells in renal cell carcinoma. Study overall: Nephrectomy followed 15 Gy stereotactic body radiation by 4 weeks.

The time point: blood 2 weeks post-SBRT. Treatment described: 15 Gy SBRT to primary tumor, nephrectomy 4 weeks later. Germline V gene data show CDR1 as SGHVS and CDR2 as FQNEAQ. Trimming shortened V by 3 bases and J by 7 bases, and 4 bases separated the two germline ends. The CDR3 is 12 amino acids. Produced via immunoSEQ multiplex PCR; TCRdb's table is partial and in-frame only. This table holds about 120,000 clones, around 82% found once. Study-wide points: No pretreatment tumor biopsies were available for baseline clonotypes. In blood, top tumor clones expanded by 2 weeks, shrinking by 4.

This clone was seen a handful of times. The antigen is undetermined. Sequencing used blood, obtained from a patient whose treatment included radiotherapy and nephrectomy. This TCR came from a man aged 50-60 years with renal cell carcinoma. The genes are TRBV7-8 and TRBJ1-6; no clear D. DNA of the CDR3: TGTGCCAGCAGCTTCTTAAATTCACCCCTCCACTTT. Encoded protein: CASSFLNSPLHF.